The 30 T cell receptor beta chains reported below all come from one sample, sequenced in a study of vaccination and CD4 T cells after COVID-19. An Oncomine TCR Beta short-read assay was used to sequence the DNA from cultured CD4+ T cells. From the PCR reads, TCRdb called clonotypes with MiXCR, one entry per CDR3 protein. The table includes approximately 23,000 distinct CDR3 sequences, 40% to 55% detected once. Treatment in this sample: roughly 10-day PBMC culture with coronavirus spike peptide pools or control peptides (ViraFEST assay). The antigens of these receptors remain unknown. The specimen was CD4+ T cells from blood, cultured in vitro, collected before SARS-CoV-2 vaccination. The origin of the receptors is a human donor who received a COVID-19 vaccine.

The gene calls are TRBV20-1 and TRBJ2-7; 12 positions match TRBD1. The CDR3 is 12 residues long. V lost 5 bases, J lost 6 bases, and 2 bases stayed unmatched. The germline gives CDR1 DFQATT, CDR2 SNEGSKA (reference sequence). The CDR3 region is CSAEGQGAEQYF. In DNA form, the CDR3 reads TGCAGTGCTGAGGGACAGGGGGCCGAGCAGTACTTC.

The chain couples TRBV4-2 to TRBJ1-5, with 9 bases identical to TRBD1. With V trimmed by 0 bases and J by 2 bases, 5 bases remained unmatched. CDR3 length: 17 amino acids. Germline CDR1 reads LGHNA; CDR2 reads YNFKEQ. The CDR3 sequence: CASSQDTGGLGNQPQHF. CDR3 DNA sequence: TGTGCCAGCAGCCAAGACACAGGGGGCTTGGGCAATCAGCCCCAGCATTTT.

This chain's CDR3 is CSARDIETQYF. The CDR3 DNA follows: TGCAGTGCTAGAGATATCGAGACCCAGTACTTC. The J gene is TRBJ2-5, the V gene TRBV20-1; no reliable D call. The V gene lost 0 bases and the J gene lost 5 bases, with 4 bases spanning the gap. The germline CDR1 and CDR2 sequences are DFQATT and SNEGSKA (reference sequence). This CDR3 is built from 11 residues.

The chain employs TRBV15 and TRBJ1-2; D is ambiguous. The CDR3 covers 14 residues. Germline V gives CDR1 LNHNV, CDR2 YYDKDF (reference sequence). V lost 0 bases and J lost 4, with 9 bases in between. The CDR3 here is CATSREGVVYGYTF. Here the CDR3 DNA reads TGTGCCACCAGCAGAGAGGGTGTAGTCTATGGCTACACCTTC.

The table lists this clonotype with a few counts. The J gene is TRBJ2-5, the V gene TRBV10-3; 12 bases map to TRBD1. The germline gives CDR1 ENHRY, CDR2 SYGVKD. The CDR3 extends over 17 amino acids. V lost 5 bases and J lost 5; bases outside the gene matches: 12. The CDR3 reads CAISSDTGTGGRETQYF. The CDR3 nucleotides read TGTGCCATCAGTTCAGATACCGGGACAGGGGGCAGGGAGACCCAGTACTTC.

This clonotype has more than one count but fewer than ten. CDR3 nucleotide sequence: TGCGCCAGCAGCTTCCGCGCCAGGGCTTTGAGTGGCTACACCTTC. Protein: CASSFRARALSGYTF. The chain carries TRBV5-1 and TRBJ1-2; possible D gene TRBD1, 5 bases. V lost 2 bases and J lost 7, with 18 bases in between. CDR1 is SGHRS and CDR2 is YFSETQ in the germline V gene. The CDR3 totals 15 residues.

The chain joins TRBV30 to TRBJ2-2, with 8 positions matching TRBD1. Trimming cost V 3 bases and J 3 bases; bases outside gene matches: 3. The CDR3 totals 14 residues. Germline CDR1 is GTSNPN and CDR2 is SVGIG (reference sequence). CDR3 residues: CAWRGDRYTGELFF. For the CDR3, the DNA is TGTGCCTGGAGAGGGGACAGGTACACCGGGGAGCTGTTTTTT.

J is TRBJ2-5 and V is TRBV7-7; D may be TRBD1 or TRBD2 (6 bases each). CDR1 is SSHAT and CDR2 is FNYEAQ in the germline V gene (reference sequence). Trimming stripped 1 base from V and 5 bases from J, with 14 bases between. The CDR3 covers 15 residues. The chain's CDR3 is CASSLVGGPGETQYF. The DNA for the CDR3 is TGTGCCAGCAGCTTAGTTGGGGGGCCGGGCGAGACCCAGTACTTC.

The chain has TRBV2 and TRBJ1-6, with D tentatively TRBD1 (6 bases). With 0 bases removed from V and 4 bases from J, the gap between germline ends came to 19 bases. Germline CDR1 reads SNHLY; CDR2 reads FYNNEI. The CDR3 is 19 residues long. CDR3 sequence: CASSEAGARVGGYNSPLHF. CDR3 nucleotide sequence: TGTGCCAGCAGTGAAGCGGGGGCGAGGGTTGGGGGATATAATTCACCCCTCCACTTT.

The CDR3 protein is CASSVAGYEYTF. The CDR3 DNA sequence: TGTGCCAGCAGCGTAGCCGGGTACGAGTACACCTTC. This rearrangement joins TRBV9 to TRBJ1-2; no reliable D call. Trimming stripped 0 bases from V and 11 bases from J, with 11 bases between. The germline gives CDR1 SGDLS, CDR2 YYNGEE. The CDR3 is 12 amino acids. Filled out from reference TRBV9 and TRBJ1-2, the complete variable domain reads DSGVTQTPKHLITATGQRVTLRCSPRSGDLSVYWYQQSLDQGLQFLIQYYNGEERAKGNILERFSAQQFPDLHSELNLSSLELGDSALYFCASSVAGYEYTFGSGTRLTVV.

The chain links TRBV7-8 to TRBJ1-1; tentative D call: TRBD1 (5 bases). Trimming shortened V by 5 bases and J by 3 bases, and 19 bases separated the two germline ends. The CDR3 loop spans 16 amino acids. Germline V lookup: CDR1 SGHVS, CDR2 FQNEAQ. The CDR3 sequence: CASSGRRGVEDTEAFF. CDR3 DNA sequence: TGTGCCAGCAGCGGACGAAGGGGTGTCGAGGACACTGAAGCTTTCTTT.

CDR3 residues: CASSQDFRGTATQETQYF. CDR3 DNA: TGTGCCAGCAGCCAAGATTTCCGCGGGACAGCAACACAAGAGACCCAGTACTTC. The chain uses TRBV14 and TRBJ2-5; possible D gene TRBD1, 7 bases. The CDR3 spans 18 residues. The germline V and J ends were trimmed by 0 bases and 2 bases, with 19 bases remaining between them. CDR1 is SGHDN and CDR2 is FVKESK in the germline V gene.

The chain carries TRBV30 and TRBJ2-3; 7 bases align to TRBD2. CDR3 length equals 17 residues. Trimming removed 2 bases from V and 4 bases from J; junction bases left unmatched: 15. In germline, CDR1 is GTSNPN, CDR2 SVGIG (reference sequence). The CDR3 nucleotides are TGTGCCTGGAGTTCCCGGACTAGGTTTTCGTCGGCAGATACGCAGTATTTT. This encodes CAWSSRTRFSSADTQYF. Full variable domain (remainder filled in from reference TRBV30 and TRBJ2-3): SQTIHQWPATLVQPVGSPLSLECTVEGTSNPNLYWYRQAAGRGLQLLFYSVGIGQISSEVPQNLSASRPQDRQFILSSKKLLLSDSGFYLCAWSSRTRFSSADTQYFGPGTRLTVL.

This chain joins TRBV5-1 and TRBJ1-4; tentatively, D is TRBD1 (5 bases). The CDR3 is 13 residues long. CDR1 and CDR2 from the germline V gene are SGHRS and YFSETQ. Trimming removed 4 bases at V and 5 bases at J, with 9 bases between. CDR3 sequence reads: CASSTDSNEKLFF. In DNA, the CDR3 is TGCGCCAGCAGCACCGACAGCAATGAAAAACTGTTTTTT.

CDR3 region: CASSFSRGSEQYF. The CDR3 DNA reads as TGTGCCAGCAGTTTCAGCAGGGGGTCCGAGCAGTACTTC. The rearrangement links TRBV12-3 or TRBV12-4 to TRBJ2-7; 7 positions agree with TRBD1. This CDR3 comprises 13 residues. Unmatched junction bases numbered 5, after V lost 3 bases and J lost 6 bases.

The CDR3 nucleotides read TGTGCCAGCTCACTCGGGCGCGAGCAGTACTTC. Residues: CASSLGREQYF. This chain connects TRBV18 to TRBJ2-7; D ambiguous. The germline V and J ends were trimmed by 4 bases and 6 bases, with 7 bases remaining between them. The CDR3 is 11 amino acids. Per germline, CDR1 KGHSH and CDR2 LQKENI.

The chain recombines TRBV19 with TRBJ2-5, with 12 bases fitting TRBD1. CDR1 is LNHDA, CDR2 SQIVND, per germline (reference sequence). This CDR3 region has 16 residues. V was pared by 3 bases and J by 5 bases, with 7 bases of the junction left unmatched. CDR3 DNA: TGTGCCAGTAGTATTCCCGGGACAGGGGGCCGGGAGACCCAGTACTTC. Protein product: CASSIPGTGGRETQYF.

This clonotype was detected a few times. This sequence joins TRBV6-5 and TRBJ1-1, with 7 bases fitting TRBD1. CDR3 length: 14 amino acids. V was clipped by 0 bases and J by 7 bases; unmatched bases: 5. Germline V gene data show CDR1 as MNHEY and CDR2 as SVGAGI. The CDR3 here is CASSYSGQYSEAFF. The CDR3, as DNA: TGTGCCAGCAGTTACTCGGGACAGTACAGTGAAGCTTTCTTT.

V is TRBV15 and J is TRBJ1-5; D gene ambiguous. Germline V lookup: CDR1 LNHNV, CDR2 YYDKDF (reference sequence). The germline V and J ends were trimmed by 0 bases and 4 bases, with 7 bases remaining between them. This CDR3 contains 14 residues. CDR3 DNA sequence: TGTGCCACCAGCAGAGATCGGAGGAATCAGCCCCAGCATTTT. This translates into CATSRDRRNQPQHF.

This clonotype was seen a handful of times. V is TRBV12-3 or TRBV12-4 and J is TRBJ1-2; 7 bases agree with TRBD1. J lost 6 bases, V lost 2 bases, and 3 bases had no gene match. This CDR3 region has 13 residues. The DNA for the CDR3 is TGTGCCAGCAGTTTAAGACAGGGAAATGGCTACACCTTC. This encodes CASSLRQGNGYTF.

This clonotype was recorded a few times. This chain joins TRBV5-1 and TRBJ1-1; the match to TRBD1 covers 8 bases. The V and J ends lost 0 bases and 4 bases, in that order; junction bases with no gene match: 2. The CDR3 loop spans 14 amino acids. Germline CDR1 reads SGHRS; CDR2 reads YFSETQ. The CDR3 DNA reads as TGCGCCAGCAGCTTGGGGGACAGGAGCACTGAAGCTTTCTTT. Amino acid sequence: CASSLGDRSTEAFF.

This clonotype showed up just a few times. The rearrangement joins TRBV6-1 to TRBJ1-6, with TRBD1 identical over 10 bases. Germline V gene sequence: CDR1 MNHNS, CDR2 SASEGT. With 6 bases clipped from V and 0 bases from J, the junction kept 2 bases outside the gene matches. This CDR3 comprises 16 residues. The CDR3, as DNA: TGTGCCAGCAGACGGACAGGGGGCTCCTATAATTCACCCCTCCACTTT. Encoded protein: CASRRTGGSYNSPLHF.

The chain employs TRBV4-2 and TRBJ1-3; TRBD1 matches at 8 bases. V lost 2 bases to trimming and J lost 0 bases; unmatched junction nucleotides: 6. The CDR3 length is 17 residues. CDR1 and CDR2 from the germline V gene are LGHNA and YNFKEQ. CDR3 sequence reads: CASSQKGTGLSGNTIYF. The CDR3 DNA reads as TGTGCCAGCAGCCAAAAGGGGACAGGTCTCTCTGGAAACACCATATATTTT.

The CDR3 spells CASSRTAVGQYF. CDR3 nucleotide sequence: TGTGCCAGCAGTAGGACAGCGGTCGGGCAGTACTTC. The V and J genes are TRBV12-3 or TRBV12-4 and TRBJ2-7; weak D call: TRBD1 (6 bases). The CDR3 extends over 12 amino acids. Trimming cost V 5 bases and J 9 bases, with 14 bases left between them.

The V gene is TRBV5-1, the J gene TRBJ2-5, with 9 bases identical to TRBD1. The CDR3 totals 15 residues. The germline V gene encodes CDR1 SGHRS and CDR2 YFSETQ. The trim removed 4 bases at V and 3 bases at J, leaving 7 bases unmatched. The DNA for the CDR3 is TGCGCCAGCAGCCGTGTAAGGGACAGGGAAGAGACCCAGTACTTC. As protein: CASSRVRDREETQYF.

This chain connects TRBV29-1 to TRBJ2-1, with 9 nucleotides matching TRBD2. Germline assignment: CDR1 SQVTM and CDR2 ANQGSEA. The CDR3 is 14 amino acids. The trim removed 4 bases at V and 6 bases at J, leaving 7 bases unmatched. In DNA form, the CDR3 reads TGCAGCGTTGGGAGAGGGACTAGCTCCAATGAGCAGTTCTTC. Encoded protein: CSVGRGTSSNEQFF.

The V gene is TRBV20-1, the J gene TRBJ2-7; 7 positions agree with TRBD1. V shed 0 bases and J 4 bases; nucleotides not matched to a gene: 6. Germline V gene lookup returns CDR1 DFQATT and CDR2 SNEGSKA (reference sequence). The CDR3 has 14 amino acids. The CDR3 bases are TGCAGTGCTAGAGACGGGGACAGAGATTACGAGCAGTACTTC. It is translated as CSARDGDRDYEQYF.

The genes are TRBV2 and TRBJ1-5; a possible D gene is TRBD1 (6 bases). Germline CDR1 and CDR2: SNHLY and FYNNEI. The CDR3 spans 13 residues. V lost 5 bases to trimming and J lost 8 bases, with 13 bases between them. The CDR3 loop is CASSQGRQKPQHF. Written as DNA, the CDR3 is TGTGCCAGCAGTCAGGGGCGCCAAAAGCCCCAGCATTTT.

The chain couples TRBV12-5 to TRBJ2-5; D remains ambiguous. V lost 3 bases and J 2 bases, leaving 10 bases between the germline ends. The CDR3 loop spans 14 amino acids. The germline V gene encodes CDR1 LGHNT and CDR2 FRNRAP. The CDR3 protein is CASGFLGSQETQYF. The CDR3 DNA follows: TGTGCTAGTGGTTTTCTGGGAAGTCAAGAGACCCAGTACTTC.

The CDR3 sequence: CAISERTGNLYNEQFF. The CDR3 coding sequence is TGTGCCATCAGTGAGAGGACAGGGAATCTTTACAATGAGCAGTTCTTC. V is TRBV10-3 and J is TRBJ2-1; 8 nucleotides match TRBD1. J gave up 4 bases and V 2 bases, and 7 bases lay outside the gene matches. CDR1 ENHRY and CDR2 SYGVKD come from the germline V gene. There are 16 residues in the CDR3.